The sequence of this TCR beta chain was determined in a study of T-cell memory formation after mild COVID-19. Study at large: Largely, TCR clusters stayed within a single donor. Findings and caveats of the study: A balance of CD4 and CD8 characterized clones contracting day 15 to 85, whereas later expanders leaned CD4+. In pre-infection memory, a portion of responding clones appeared, which suggested that cross-reactive memory joined.

This clonotype was observed a few times. The antigen is not known. Germline CDR1 reads DFQATT; CDR2 reads SNEGSKA (reference sequence). Trimming pared 5 bases from V and 3 bases from J, leaving 20 bases between. The CDR3 is 16 amino acids. Researchers used 5'RACE with constant-segment primers to make TCR alpha and TCR beta cDNA libraries that carry sample barcodes and UMIs. TCRdb analysed the 5' RACE reads with MiXCR anew, one entry per CDR3 protein. Altogether roughly 42,000 distinct CDR3 sequences are present, 7.3% being singletons, with the ten largest covering approximately 1.3%. The chain joins TRBV20-1 to TRBJ2-1; maybe TRBD2 (6 bases). Sequenced input: PBMCs or a T cell subset sorted from them (not recorded which). The receptor was isolated from a man younger than 35 who had mild COVID-19 (a few samples of this study predate the infection). Cell type and time point are not known. The CDR3 reads CSAPMGRGGIYNEQFF. In DNA, the CDR3 is TGCAGTGCTCCCATGGGGCGGGGAGGCATCTACAATGAGCAGTTCTTC.